Following are 18 T cell receptor beta chains from one sample sequenced in a study of early T cells in non-severe SARS-CoV-2 infection. MiXCR, run by TCRdb on the 5' RACE reads, gives a single entry per CDR3 protein. The sample consists of about 110,000 distinct CDR3 sequences, 9% to 13% of them appearing once. The specimen sequenced was whole blood. These receptors originate from an adult who was a healthcare worker with PCR-confirmed SARS-CoV-2 infection or an uninfected control (not recorded which).

The chain combines TRBV12-3 or TRBV12-4 with TRBJ1-2, with a weak D call TRBD1 (6 bases). Trimming stripped 6 bases from V and 4 bases from J, with 15 bases between. The CDR3 runs to 14 residues. CDR3 in amino acids: CASRPTGSGYGYTF. CDR3 coding DNA: TGTGCCAGCAGGCCCACAGGGTCGGGCTATGGCTACACCTTC.

This clonotype turned up a few times. The V and J genes are TRBV18 and TRBJ1-1; no reliable D call. Germline V gene sequence: CDR1 KGHSH, CDR2 LQKENI. V was shortened by 3 bases and J by 1 base, with 9 bases between the two germline ends. The CDR3 loop spans 14 amino acids. The CDR3 DNA sequence: TGTGCCAGCTCACCTCTGGGCGCGAACACTGAAGCTTTCTTT. Its translation: CASSPLGANTEAFF. The full variable domain, rest sourced from reference TRBV18 and TRBJ1-1, is NAGVMQNPRHLVRRRGQEARLRCSPMKGHSHVYWYRQLPEEGLKFMVYLQKENIIDESGMPKERFSAEFPKEGPSILRIQQVVRGDSAAYFCASSPLGANTEAFFGQGTRLTVV.

This clonotype was counted between two and nine times. The rearrangement joins TRBV7-9 to TRBJ2-7, with D perhaps matching TRBD1 (5 bases). CDR3 length: 12 amino acids. V gave up 1 base and J gave up 6 bases, with 7 bases separating them. Germline assignment: CDR1 SEHNR and CDR2 FQNEAQ (reference sequence). The CDR3 protein is CASSLVGAEQYF. CDR3 in DNA: TGTGCCAGCAGCTTAGTAGGGGCCGAGCAGTACTTC.

There are many counts of this clonotype. CDR3 sequence reads: CSATPRASYAINEQFF. CDR3 DNA: TGCAGTGCAACTCCGAGGGCTAGTTACGCGATCAATGAGCAGTTCTTC. V and J are TRBV20-1 and TRBJ2-1; D might be TRBD2 (5 bases). CDR1 DFQATT and CDR2 SNEGSKA come from the germline V gene (reference sequence). V was clipped by 6 bases and J by 6 bases, with 24 bases between them. CDR3 length: 16 residues.

This clonotype appeared many times. This chain uses TRBV14 with TRBJ2-1, with D perhaps given as TRBD1 or TRBD2 (5 bases each). CDR1 and CDR2 from the germline V gene are SGHDN and FVKESK. This CDR3 is 13 amino acids long. The ends were cut back, 4 bases at V and 9 bases at J, with 13 bases in the middle. The CDR3 coding sequence is TGTGCCAGCAGCCGACACCCAGGGACTGAGCAGTTCTTC. Its protein is CASSRHPGTEQFF.

The chain uses TRBV19 and TRBJ2-5, with D possibly matching TRBD2 (5 bases). There are 14 residues in the CDR3. Trimming removed 7 bases at V and 2 bases at J, with 14 bases between. Germline V CDR1 and CDR2: LNHDA, SQIVND (reference sequence). The CDR3 sequence: CASTGLGTQETQYF. DNA of the CDR3: TGTGCCAGTACGGGGTTGGGAACACAAGAGACCCAGTACTTC. The whole variable domain, remainder taken from reference TRBV19 and TRBJ2-5, is DGGITQSPKYLFRKEGQNVTLSCEQNLNHDAMYWYRQDPGQGLRLIYYSQIVNDFQKGDIAEGYSVSREKKESFPLTVTSAQKNPTAFYLCASTGLGTQETQYFGPGTRLLVL.

This clonotype was seen many times. The chain uses TRBV7-3 and TRBJ2-1; 9 bases match TRBD2. The germline V gene encodes CDR1 SGHTA and CDR2 FQGTGA. V shed 5 bases and J 5 bases; nucleotides not matched to a gene: 13. CDR3 length: 17 residues. The CDR3 spells CASSPRPRTSVDNEQFF. CDR3 sequence (DNA): TGTGCCAGCAGCCCTCGACCCCGGACTAGCGTAGACAATGAGCAGTTCTTC.

This clonotype was recorded a few times. The chain joins TRBV7-3 to TRBJ2-2, with a possible D match to TRBD1 (6 bases). Germline CDR1 reads SGHTA; CDR2 reads FQGTGA. CDR3 length equals 15 residues. The germline V and J ends were trimmed by 6 bases and 4 bases, with 15 bases remaining between them. Written as DNA, the CDR3 is TGTGCCAGCAGTAGCCTGGGGGCCGGCACCGGGGAGCTGTTTTTT. It codes for CASSSLGAGTGELFF.

This rearrangement joins TRBV5-6 to TRBJ2-3; tentatively, D is TRBD2 (7 bases). Trimming took 4 bases from V and 2 from J, leaving 17 bases between them. Per the germline V gene, CDR1 is SGHDT and CDR2 is YYEEEE. This CDR3 has 16 residues. The CDR3 coding sequence is TGTGCCAGCAGCCTTTCCAAGCGGGACAACACAGATACGCAGTATTTT. Its protein is CASSLSKRDNTDTQYF.

This clonotype was recorded many times. The genes are TRBV20-1 and TRBJ1-2; 9 nucleotides line up with TRBD1. Germline V CDR1 and CDR2: DFQATT, SNEGSKA (reference sequence). This CDR3 spans 11 amino acids. The CDR3 loop is CIGTGGNGYTF. For the CDR3, the DNA is TGCATCGGAACAGGGGGCAATGGCTACACCTTC.

This clonotype was seen a handful of times. The chain is built from TRBV20-1 and TRBJ1-2, with a possible D match to TRBD1 (6 bases). Germline loops: CDR1 DFQATT, CDR2 SNEGSKA (reference sequence). V lost 0 bases to trimming and J lost 4 bases, with 18 bases between them. This CDR3 spans 16 amino acids. The CDR3 protein is CSARDRRGGQSYGYTF. In DNA, the CDR3 is TGCAGTGCTAGAGATCGTAGGGGAGGACAGAGCTATGGCTACACCTTC.

The chain links TRBV10-2 to TRBJ2-7; D is perhaps TRBD1 or TRBD2 (5 bases each). V lost 6 bases to trimming and J lost 2 bases, with 14 bases between them. Germline values: CDR1 WSHSY, CDR2 SAAADI. The CDR3 extends over 14 amino acids. The CDR3, as DNA: TGCGCCAGCAGGGATTGGGACGGAGCCTACGAGCAGTACTTC. Encoded protein: CASRDWDGAYEQYF.

Only a few counts were recorded for this clonotype. This rearrangement joins TRBV20-1 to TRBJ1-1, with D possibly TRBD1 on 6 matching bases. The germline V and J ends were trimmed by 3 bases and 4 bases, with 18 bases remaining between them. Per germline, CDR1 DFQATT and CDR2 SNEGSKA (reference sequence). This CDR3 spans 15 amino acids. The CDR3 DNA reads TGCAGTGCTAGGGGGGGGGCAGGCCGCGCCACTGAAGCTTTCTTT. This codes for CSARGGAGRATEAFF.

This clonotype was seen many times. This rearrangement joins TRBV19 to TRBJ1-4; no firm D call. The CDR3 contains 12 residues. The V and J ends lost 5 bases and 4 bases respectively, with 5 bases between them. Germline V gene data show CDR1 as LNHDA and CDR2 as SQIVND (reference sequence). The CDR3 spells CASSQVNEKLFF. The CDR3 nucleotides are TGTGCCAGTAGTCAGGTTAATGAAAAACTGTTTTTT.

This sequence joins TRBV6-5 and TRBJ2-2, with D possibly TRBD1 on 5 matching bases. In germline, CDR1 is MNHEY, CDR2 SVGAGI. This CDR3 has 14 residues. V was trimmed by 6 bases and J by 1 base, leaving 9 bases between them. CDR3 nucleotide sequence: TGTGCCAGCAGCCGAGGACAGAACACCGGGGAGCTGTTTTTT. This sequence encodes CASSRGQNTGELFF.

In this sample, this clonotype turned up a few times. The chain joins TRBV20-1 to TRBJ2-7; a possible D gene is TRBD1 (6 bases). The CDR3 extends over 13 amino acids. Trimming took off 5 bases at V and 2 bases at J, with 13 bases between the two ends. CDR1 is DFQATT, CDR2 SNEGSKA, per germline (reference sequence). CDR3 amino acids: CSAPDRTPYEQYF. The DNA for the CDR3 is TGCAGTGCTCCCGACAGGACCCCCTACGAGCAGTACTTC.

The V gene is TRBV7-9, the J gene TRBJ2-7; D tentatively fits TRBD1 or TRBD2 (5 bases each). CDR3 length: 13 amino acids. Trimming shortened V by 5 bases and J by 5 bases, and 13 bases separated the two germline ends. CDR1 is SEHNR, CDR2 FQNEAQ, per germline (reference sequence). The CDR3 here is CASSPGPRNEQYF. The CDR3 nucleotides are TGTGCCAGCAGCCCGGGACCCCGGAACGAGCAGTACTTC.

This clonotype has a handful of counts. This chain joins TRBV27 and TRBJ2-2; a weak D match, TRBD2 (7 bases). Per germline, CDR1 MNHEY and CDR2 SMNVEV (reference sequence). V was pared by 0 bases and J by 2 bases, with 16 bases between. CDR3 length: 18 amino acids. CDR3 coding DNA: TGTGCCAGCAGTTTATCGGCCTTCGGGGGGCCCAACACCGGGGAGCTGTTTTTT. This sequence encodes CASSLSAFGGPNTGELFF.